This TCR beta chain was captured in a study of Ad26.COV2.S vaccination and SARS-CoV-2 variants. Study-wide context: Ad26.COV2.S arm of COV1001 included the donor. Participants got Ad26.COV2.S intramuscularly, once or twice 56 days apart. Regarding the study as a whole: Those who received the vaccine showed greater spike-specific TCR breadth than those given placebo. Measures of TCR breadth and depth may have fallen short of total T cell responses.

Treatment defined: 19 received Ad26.COV2.S at low or high dose, single or two shots; several received placebo; per-sample allocation not given. Specimens were obtained on day 63 following the first vaccine or placebo injection. Per the germline V gene, CDR1 is SGHTA and CDR2 is FQGNSA. V gave up 5 bases and J gave up 3 bases; unmatched junction bases: 4. The CDR3 loop spans 13 amino acids. Measured with immunoSEQ multiplex PCR; TCRdb has only the in-frame clones, and not every one. This table has more than 300,000 clones, 86% appearing once. Concerning this clone itself: What it recognizes is unknown.

This chain links TRBV7-2 with TRBJ2-7, with 7 bases identical to TRBD1. The source material was peripheral blood, sampled in a trial of Ad26.COV2.S vaccine versus placebo. This clonotype originated in a person between 18 and 65 years old who received the Ad26.COV2.S COVID-19 vaccine or a placebo. This chain's CDR3 is CASSSRDSYEQYF. CDR3 in DNA: TGTGCCAGCAGCAGCCGGGACAGCTACGAGCAGTACTTC.